Below are 28 T cell receptor beta chains sequenced from a single sample in a study of CD4 T cells in relation to SARS-CoV-2 and coronaviruses. The antigens these receptors bind are not known. Generated by immunoSEQ multiplex PCR, the TCRdb table keeps only in-frame clones and is missing some. The sample records more than 25,000 clones, 72% being singletons. Unexposed donor CD4+ T cells date from about 2011-2018, before the COVID-19 pandemic. Isolation of CD4+ T cells took place after about eleven days in culture. Sequencing was carried out using CD4+ T cells from PBMCs, cultured in vitro. The receptors were sampled from a human donor in good health.

This clone was seen more than once but under ten times. The rearrangement links TRBV7-2 to TRBJ1-2; D is ambiguous. Trimming shortened V by 5 bases and J by 5 bases, and 9 bases separated the two germline ends. This CDR3 has 12 residues. The germline gives CDR1 SGHTA, CDR2 FQGNSA. The CDR3: CASSEGEYGYTF. The CDR3 DNA follows: TGTGCCAGCAGCGAGGGAGAATATGGCTACACCTTC.

In its sample, this clone was seen a few times. The rearrangement links TRBV19 to TRBJ1-4, with D perhaps TRBD1 (6 bases). V lost 5 bases to trimming and J lost 3 bases, with 10 bases between them. The germline V gene has CDR1 LNHDA and CDR2 SQIVND (reference sequence). The CDR3 has 14 residues. The CDR3, as DNA: TGTGCCAGTAGTCAGACAGGAGCTAATGAAAAACTGTTTTTT. This sequence encodes CASSQTGANEKLFF.

This clone is a singleton in its sample. The gene calls are TRBV4-2 and TRBJ2-5; unclear D gene. CDR3 length: 11 amino acids. Per the germline V gene, CDR1 is LGHNA and CDR2 is YNFKEQ. Trimming left V 3 bases short and J 2 bases short, with 1 base between. The CDR3, as DNA: TGTGCCAGCAGCCAGCAAGAGACCCAGTACTTC. This gives the protein CASSQQETQYF.

V and J are TRBV7-9 and TRBJ1-4; the match to TRBD1 covers 7 bases. Germline V lookup: CDR1 SEHNR, CDR2 FQNEAQ (reference sequence). The ends lost 6 bases at V and 8 bases at J; junction bases unmatched: 6. The CDR3 runs to 13 residues. CDR3 residues: CASRPTGREKLFF. DNA of the CDR3: TGTGCCAGCAGGCCGACAGGGAGGGAAAAACTGTTTTTT.

The DNA of the CDR3 is TGTGCCAGCAGGGCGGACAGGTTTGCTTTCTTT. It codes for CASRADRFAFF. The chain combines TRBV25-1 with TRBJ1-1; TRBD1 aligns across 7 bases. The V segment lost 6 bases and the J segment 11 bases; nucleotides outside the gene matches: 6. Germline-derived CDR1 and CDR2 are MGHDK and SYGVNS. This CDR3 has 11 amino acids.

The genes are TRBV20-1 and TRBJ2-7, with TRBD1 matching over 9 bases. The ends lost 3 bases at V and 3 bases at J; junction bases unmatched: 6. This CDR3 region has 14 residues. In germline, CDR1 is DFQATT, CDR2 SNEGSKA (reference sequence). The CDR3 spells CSASAPTGGYEQYF. The CDR3 DNA follows: TGCAGTGCTAGTGCCCCGACAGGGGGCTACGAGCAGTACTTC.

V usage is TRBV29-1 and J usage is TRBJ1-2, with no clear D. CDR1 and CDR2 (germline): SQVTM, ANQGSEA. V was pared by 3 bases and J by 7 bases, with 12 bases between. CDR3 length: 12 residues. The CDR3 nucleotides read TGCAGCGTTGATGTAGCCTCCGGTGGCTACACCTTC. It yields the protein CSVDVASGGYTF. Drawing the rest from reference TRBV29-1 and TRBJ1-2, the complete variable domain is SAVISQKPSRDICQRGTSLTIQCQVDSQVTMMFWYRQQPGQSLTLIATANQGSEATYESGFVIDKFPISRPNLTFSTLTVSNMSPEDSSIYLCSVDVASGGYTFGSGTRLTVV.

The chain combines TRBV28 with TRBJ2-3, with D tentatively TRBD1 (5 bases). V gave up 6 bases and J gave up 6 bases, with 10 bases separating them. Germline lookup yields CDR1 MDHEN and CDR2 SYDVKM. This CDR3 is built from 12 residues. CDR3 loop: CASRAGHDTQYF. In DNA, the CDR3 is TGTGCCAGCAGAGCAGGGCACGATACGCAGTATTTT.

The chain links TRBV11-2 to TRBJ2-1; D gene ambiguous. V was clipped by 5 bases and J by 7 bases, with 15 bases between them. The CDR3 consists of 14 residues. CDR1 is SGHAT, CDR2 FQNNGV, per germline. The CDR3 reads CASSHKLRTNEQFF. CDR3 nucleotides: TGTGCCAGCAGCCACAAGTTACGGACGAATGAGCAGTTCTTC.

The J gene is TRBJ2-5, the V gene TRBV6-5; 10 nucleotides line up with TRBD1. Germline V CDR1 and CDR2: MNHEY, SVGAGI. The CDR3 has 14 amino acids. J was trimmed by 4 bases and V by 4 bases; bases with no gene match: 3. The CDR3, as DNA: TGTGCCAGCAGTTGGGACAGGGGAGCAGAGACCCAGTACTTC. As protein: CASSWDRGAETQYF.

This rearrangement joins TRBV6-5 to TRBJ1-2; D not resolved. The CDR3 is 14 amino acids. The V gene's germline CDR1 is MNHEY and CDR2 SVGAGI. As DNA, the CDR3 is TGTGCTACCCGGGATCACAGCGTAGACTATGGCTACACCTTC. Protein sequence: CATRDHSVDYGYTF.

The rearrangement links TRBV6-1 to TRBJ2-7, with TRBD2 matching over 7 bases. Germline V gene lookup returns CDR1 MNHNS and CDR2 SASEGT. This CDR3 spans 14 amino acids. V gave up 3 bases and J gave up 1 base; unmatched junction bases: 3. CDR3 in amino acids: CASSDEGLSYEQYF. The CDR3 coding sequence is TGTGCCAGCAGTGATGAGGGACTATCCTACGAGCAGTACTTC.

V gene TRBV2 combines with J gene TRBJ2-7, with 10 bases lining up with TRBD1. J lost 2 bases, V lost 7 bases, and 5 bases had no gene match. Germline V CDR1 and CDR2: SNHLY, FYNNEI. CDR3 length: 14 residues. The DNA for the CDR3 is TGTGCCAGCATTGACAGGGGGCACACCTACGAGCAGTACTTC. This encodes CASIDRGHTYEQYF.

Only a few counts were recorded for this clone. The chain carries TRBV6-1 and TRBJ1-2, with TRBD1 matching over 9 bases. The CDR3 loop spans 12 amino acids. Germline CDR1 and CDR2: MNHNS and SASEGT. V trimming: 6 bases; J trimming: 10 bases; junction bases outside the gene matches: 6. Here the CDR3 DNA reads TGTGCCAGCAGGGGGGGACAGGGAGTCTACACCTTC. Residues: CASRGGQGVYTF.

This chain connects TRBV6-5 to TRBJ1-2; tentatively, D is TRBD1 (5 bases). In germline, CDR1 is MNHEY, CDR2 SVGAGI. The CDR3 consists of 14 residues. V was trimmed by 6 bases and J by 5 bases, leaving 16 bases between them. The CDR3 DNA reads as TGTGCCAGCAGGAGGGACGGTCTATGGTATGGCTACACCTTC. Protein: CASRRDGLWYGYTF.

In this sample, this clone turned up a few times. The genes are TRBV7-9 and TRBJ2-3; D call uncertain. The CDR3 extends over 13 amino acids. V gave up 1 base and J gave up 0 bases, with 2 bases separating them. Germline V gene lookup returns CDR1 SEHNR and CDR2 FQNEAQ (reference sequence). CDR3 in DNA: TGTGCCAGCAGCTTAGGTAGCACAGATACGCAGTATTTT. It encodes CASSLGSTDTQYF.

The rearrangement uses TRBV7-3 and TRBJ2-3; D is possibly TRBD1 (5 bases). Trimming cost V 5 bases and J 4 bases, with 13 bases left between them. This CDR3 is built from 14 residues. Germline V CDR1 and CDR2: SGHTA, FQGTGA. CDR3 sequence (DNA): TGTGCCAGCAGCCCCGGTCCCAGGGCAGATACGCAGTATTTT. This codes for CASSPGPRADTQYF.

There are a few counts of this clone. The genes are TRBV19 and TRBJ1-3; D is perhaps TRBD1 (6 bases). Germline V gene sequence: CDR1 LNHDA, CDR2 SQIVND (reference sequence). V dropped 4 bases and J dropped 4 bases, with 11 bases sitting between them. The CDR3 is made up of 14 amino acids. The CDR3 region has the DNA TGTGCCAGTAGTACCACAGGGTGGGGAAACACCATATATTTT. Its protein is CASSTTGWGNTIYF.

V usage is TRBV6-6 and J usage is TRBJ1-2; TRBD1 might be the D (5 bases). The V gene's germline CDR1 is MNHNY and CDR2 SVGAGI (reference sequence). V was trimmed by 5 bases and J by 5 bases, leaving 15 bases between them. The CDR3 sequence is 14 residues long. The CDR3 is CASSGSGTAYGYTF. CDR3 DNA sequence: TGTGCCAGCAGTGGGTCCGGGACGGCTTATGGCTACACCTTC.

The table lists this clone with a few counts. This chain connects TRBV9 to TRBJ1-1; D is ambiguous. Germline-derived CDR1 and CDR2 are SGDLS and YYNGEE. This CDR3 has 13 amino acids. Trimming left V 0 bases short and J 6 bases short, with 9 bases between. CDR3 sequence: CASSVGTRSEAFF. CDR3 in DNA: TGTGCCAGCAGCGTAGGAACACGCTCTGAAGCTTTCTTT.

This chain links TRBV6-5 with TRBJ1-3; D uncertain. Germline V lookup: CDR1 MNHEY, CDR2 SVGAGI. This CDR3 is built from 15 residues. Trimming cost V 0 bases and J 1 base, with 7 bases left between them. CDR3 nucleotide sequence: TGTGCCAGCAGTTACTCGGGGATTTCTGGAAACACCATATATTTT. Amino acid sequence: CASSYSGISGNTIYF.

The genes are TRBV9 and TRBJ1-5, with 7 bases matching TRBD1. The germline gives CDR1 SGDLS, CDR2 YYNGEE. There are 16 residues in the CDR3. V trimming: 4 bases; J trimming: 0 bases; junction bases outside the gene matches: 7. CDR3 DNA sequence: TGTGCCAGCAGCCTTGGGACAGAAGATAGCAATCAGCCCCAGCATTTT. Its protein product is CASSLGTEDSNQPQHF.

The chain uses TRBV4-2 and TRBJ2-7; 9 bases match TRBD2. Germline trimming cut 1 base from V and 4 bases from J; bases unmatched to any gene: 20. Per the germline V gene, CDR1 is LGHNA and CDR2 is YNFKEQ. CDR3 size: 20 residues. The chain's CDR3 is CASSQVSGGGWREGPYEQYF. DNA for the CDR3: TGTGCCAGCAGCCAAGTGTCTGGGGGGGGTTGGCGGGAGGGCCCATACGAGCAGTACTTC.

This rearrangement joins TRBV30 to TRBJ2-7; D remains ambiguous. CDR3 size: 10 residues. Germline V gives CDR1 GTSNPN, CDR2 SVGIG (reference sequence). Trimming stripped 7 bases from V and 2 bases from J, with 6 bases between. The DNA for the CDR3 is TGTGCCTATAAAACCTACGAGCAGTACTTC. It encodes CAYKTYEQYF. The full variable domain, completed using reference TRBV30 and TRBJ2-7, is SQTIHQWPATLVQPVGSPLSLECTVEGTSNPNLYWYRQAAGRGLQLLFYSVGIGQISSEVPQNLSASRPQDRQFILSSKKLLLSDSGFYLCAYKTYEQYFGPGTRLTVT.

The chain joins TRBV5-1 to TRBJ2-1; D is possibly TRBD2 (5 bases). Germline lookup yields CDR1 SGHRS and CDR2 YFSETQ. V was cut by 4 bases and J by 0 bases, with 14 bases left in between. The CDR3 extends over 16 amino acids. The CDR3 sequence is CASSPEEKSSYNEQFF. CDR3 DNA: TGCGCCAGCAGCCCGGAGGAGAAAAGCTCCTACAATGAGCAGTTCTTC.

This clone was counted between two and nine times. The chain recombines TRBV9 with TRBJ2-2; no clear D. The CDR3 has 13 residues. CDR1 and CDR2 (germline): SGDLS, YYNGEE. V lost 4 bases to trimming and J lost 4 bases, with 8 bases between them. CDR3 protein: CASSRYGTGELFF. The CDR3 DNA sequence: TGTGCCAGCAGCCGGTATGGCACCGGGGAGCTGTTTTTT.

This clone appeared a few times. As DNA, the CDR3 is TGCGCCAGCAGCCGCGAAATGGGGGAGACCCAGTACTTC. As protein: CASSREMGETQYF. The chain uses TRBV4-1 and TRBJ2-5; no definite D call. In germline, CDR1 is MGHRA, CDR2 YSYEKL. Trimming cost V 4 bases and J 5 bases, with 11 bases left between them. The CDR3 sequence is 13 residues long.

The chain links TRBV18 to TRBJ1-6; 7 positions agree with TRBD1. Germline values: CDR1 KGHSH, CDR2 LQKENI. The CDR3 covers 16 residues. V dropped 3 bases and J dropped 4; count of bases not matched to a gene: 6. The CDR3 region has the DNA TGTGCCAGCTCACCTTCGGGGGACAGATATAATTCACCCCTCCACTTT. It encodes CASSPSGDRYNSPLHF.